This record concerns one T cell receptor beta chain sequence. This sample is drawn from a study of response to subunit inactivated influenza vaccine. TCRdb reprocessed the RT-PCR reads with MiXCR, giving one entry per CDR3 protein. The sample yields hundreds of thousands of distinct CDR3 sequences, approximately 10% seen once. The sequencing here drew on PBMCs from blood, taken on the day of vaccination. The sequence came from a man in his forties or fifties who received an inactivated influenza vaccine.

The CDR3 DNA is TGCGCCAGCAGCCAAGATCACACCGGGGAGCTGTTTTTT. Its protein is CASSQDHTGELFF. V gene TRBV4-3 combines with J gene TRBJ2-2; D is uncertain. From germline, CDR1 is LGHNA and CDR2 YSLEER. CDR3 length equals 13 residues. Trimming removed 0 bases at V and 3 bases at J, with 2 bases between.